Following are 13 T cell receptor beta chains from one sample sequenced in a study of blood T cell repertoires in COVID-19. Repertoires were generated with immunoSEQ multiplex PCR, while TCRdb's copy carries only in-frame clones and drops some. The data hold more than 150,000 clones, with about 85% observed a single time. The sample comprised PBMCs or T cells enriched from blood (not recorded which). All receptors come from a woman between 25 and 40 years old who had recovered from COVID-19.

The CDR3 loop is CATSDFPYGEQFF. For the CDR3, the DNA is TGTGCCACCAGTGATTTTCCCTATGGTGAGCAGTTCTTC. The genes are TRBV24-1 and TRBJ2-1, with no clear D. V shed 1 base and J shed 9 bases, with 9 bases lying between them. CDR3 length equals 13 residues. CDR1 KGHDR and CDR2 SFDVKD come from the germline V gene.

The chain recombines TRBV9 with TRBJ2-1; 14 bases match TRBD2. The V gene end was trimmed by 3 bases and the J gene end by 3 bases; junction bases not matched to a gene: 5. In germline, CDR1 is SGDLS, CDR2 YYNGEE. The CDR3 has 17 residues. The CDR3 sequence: CASSATTSGGDYNEQFF. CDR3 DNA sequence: TGTGCCAGCAGCGCCACGACTAGCGGGGGGGACTACAATGAGCAGTTCTTC. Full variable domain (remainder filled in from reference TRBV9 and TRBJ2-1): DSGVTQTPKHLITATGQRVTLRCSPRSGDLSVYWYQQSLDQGLQFLIQYYNGEERAKGNILERFSAQQFPDLHSELNLSSLELGDSALYFCASSATTSGGDYNEQFFGPGTRLTVL.

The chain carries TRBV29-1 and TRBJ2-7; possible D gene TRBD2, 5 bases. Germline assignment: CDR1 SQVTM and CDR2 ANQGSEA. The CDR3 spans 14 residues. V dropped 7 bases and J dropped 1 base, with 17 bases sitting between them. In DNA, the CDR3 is TGCAGCGCCACCCCGAGGGTAGGATCCTACGAGCAGTACTTC. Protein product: CSATPRVGSYEQYF.

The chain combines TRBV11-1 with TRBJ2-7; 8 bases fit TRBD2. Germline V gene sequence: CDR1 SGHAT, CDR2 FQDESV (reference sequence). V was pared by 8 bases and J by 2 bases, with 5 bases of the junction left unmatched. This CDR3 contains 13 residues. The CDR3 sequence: CASRAGGAYEQYF. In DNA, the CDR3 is TGTGCCAGCCGGGCGGGGGGTGCCTACGAGCAGTACTTC. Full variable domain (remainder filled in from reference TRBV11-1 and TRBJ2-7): EAEVAQSPRYKITEKSQAVAFWCDPISGHATLYWYRQILGQGPELLVQFQDESVVDDSQLPKDRFSAERLKGVDSTLKIQPAELGDSAMYLCASRAGGAYEQYFGPGTRLTVT.

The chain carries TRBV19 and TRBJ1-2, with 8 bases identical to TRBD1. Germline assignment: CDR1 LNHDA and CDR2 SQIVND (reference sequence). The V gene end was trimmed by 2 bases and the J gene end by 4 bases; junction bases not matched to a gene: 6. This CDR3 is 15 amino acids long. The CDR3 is CASSISGQGSYGYTF. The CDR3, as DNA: TGTGCCAGTAGTATAAGTGGACAGGGAAGCTATGGCTACACCTTC.

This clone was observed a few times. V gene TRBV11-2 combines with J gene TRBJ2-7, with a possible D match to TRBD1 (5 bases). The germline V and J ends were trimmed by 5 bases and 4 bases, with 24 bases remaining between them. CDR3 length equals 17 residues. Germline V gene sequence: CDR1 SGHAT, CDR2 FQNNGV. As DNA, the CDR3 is TGTGCCAGCAGCACCAGCCGTGGCAGGACAACCGAGTACGAGCAGTACTTC. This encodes CASSTSRGRTTEYEQYF.

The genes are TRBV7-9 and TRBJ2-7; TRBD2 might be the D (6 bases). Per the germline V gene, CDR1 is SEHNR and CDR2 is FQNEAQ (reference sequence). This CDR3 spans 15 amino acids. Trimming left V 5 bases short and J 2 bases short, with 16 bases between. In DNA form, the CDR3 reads TGTGCCAGCAGCCCCCTCCGGGACTTTACCTACGAGCAGTACTTC. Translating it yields CASSPLRDFTYEQYF.

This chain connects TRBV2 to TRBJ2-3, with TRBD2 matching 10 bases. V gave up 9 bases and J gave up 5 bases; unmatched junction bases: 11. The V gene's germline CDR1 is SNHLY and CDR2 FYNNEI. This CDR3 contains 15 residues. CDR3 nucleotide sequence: TGTGCCAGTATAGCGGGGGGCCTACGGGAAGATACGCAGTATTTT. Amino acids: CASIAGGLREDTQYF. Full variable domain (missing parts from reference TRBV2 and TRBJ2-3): EPEVTQTPSHQVTQMGQEVILRCVPISNHLYFYWYRQILGQKVEFLVSFYNNEISEKSEIFDDQFSVERPDGSNFTLKIRSTKLEDSAMYFCASIAGGLREDTQYFGPGTRLTVL.

The CDR3 DNA follows: TGTGCCAGCACACTTTCTAGCGGGGGCTCGTACAATGAGCAGTTCTTC. Its protein is CASTLSSGGSYNEQFF. The rearrangement joins TRBV27 to TRBJ2-1; TRBD2 aligns across 10 bases. Germline CDR1 MNHEY, CDR2 SMNVEV (reference sequence). V dropped 7 bases and J dropped 4; count of bases not matched to a gene: 10. CDR3 length equals 16 residues.

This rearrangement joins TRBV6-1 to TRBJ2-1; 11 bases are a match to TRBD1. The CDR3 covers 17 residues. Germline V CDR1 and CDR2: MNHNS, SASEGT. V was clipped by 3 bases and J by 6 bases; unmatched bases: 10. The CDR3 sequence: CASSDPRTGGASNEQFF. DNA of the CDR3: TGTGCCAGCAGTGACCCCCGGACAGGGGGCGCCTCCAATGAGCAGTTCTTC.

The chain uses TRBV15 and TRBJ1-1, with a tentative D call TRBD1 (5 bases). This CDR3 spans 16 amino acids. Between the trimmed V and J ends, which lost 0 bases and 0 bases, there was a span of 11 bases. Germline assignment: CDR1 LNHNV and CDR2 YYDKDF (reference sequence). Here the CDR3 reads CATSRDPTAMNTEAFF. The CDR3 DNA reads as TGTGCCACCAGCAGAGACCCGACAGCCATGAACACTGAAGCTTTCTTT.

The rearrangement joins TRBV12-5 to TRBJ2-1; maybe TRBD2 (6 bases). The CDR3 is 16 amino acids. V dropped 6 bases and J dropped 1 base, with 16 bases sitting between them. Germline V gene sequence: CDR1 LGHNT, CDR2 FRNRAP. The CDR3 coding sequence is TGTGCTAGTGGCTCCCCCTTGGGGGGTTCCTACAATGAGCAGTTCTTC. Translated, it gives CASGSPLGGSYNEQFF.

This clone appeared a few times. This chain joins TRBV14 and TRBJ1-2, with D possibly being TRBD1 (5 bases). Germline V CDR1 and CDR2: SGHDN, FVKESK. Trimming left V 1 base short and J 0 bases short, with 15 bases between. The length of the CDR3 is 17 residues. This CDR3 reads CASSQAYSAQANYGYTF. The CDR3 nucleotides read TGTGCCAGCAGCCAAGCATATTCGGCACAGGCTAACTATGGCTACACCTTC.